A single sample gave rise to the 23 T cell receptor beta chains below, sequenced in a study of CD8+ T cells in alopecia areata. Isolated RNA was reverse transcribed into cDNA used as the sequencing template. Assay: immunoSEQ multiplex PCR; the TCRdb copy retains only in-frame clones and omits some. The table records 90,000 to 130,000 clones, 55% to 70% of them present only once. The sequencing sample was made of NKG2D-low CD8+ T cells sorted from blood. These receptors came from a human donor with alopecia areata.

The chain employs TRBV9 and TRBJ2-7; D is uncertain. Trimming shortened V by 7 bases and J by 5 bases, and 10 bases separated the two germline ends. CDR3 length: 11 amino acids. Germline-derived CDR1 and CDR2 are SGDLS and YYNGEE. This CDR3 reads CASPARDEQYF. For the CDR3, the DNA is TGTGCCAGCCCTGCCCGCGACGAGCAGTACTTC. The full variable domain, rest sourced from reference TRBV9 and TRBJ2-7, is DSGVTQTPKHLITATGQRVTLRCSPRSGDLSVYWYQQSLDQGLQFLIQYYNGEERAKGNILERFSAQQFPDLHSELNLSSLELGDSALYFCASPARDEQYFGPGTRLTVT.

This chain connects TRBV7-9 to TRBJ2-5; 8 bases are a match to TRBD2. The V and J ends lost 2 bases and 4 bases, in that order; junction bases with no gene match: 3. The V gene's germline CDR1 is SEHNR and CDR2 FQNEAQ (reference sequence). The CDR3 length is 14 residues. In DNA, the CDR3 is TGTGCCAGCAGCTTAACGGGGGGGACAGAGACCCAGTACTTC. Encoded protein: CASSLTGGTETQYF.

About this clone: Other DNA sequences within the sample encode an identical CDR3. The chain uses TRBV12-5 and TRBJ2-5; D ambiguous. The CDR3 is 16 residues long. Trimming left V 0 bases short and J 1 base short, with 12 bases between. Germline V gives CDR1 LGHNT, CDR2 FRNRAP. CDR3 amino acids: CASGLVPDGFQETQYF. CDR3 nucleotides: TGTGCTAGTGGTTTGGTCCCGGACGGATTCCAAGAGACCCAGTACTTC.

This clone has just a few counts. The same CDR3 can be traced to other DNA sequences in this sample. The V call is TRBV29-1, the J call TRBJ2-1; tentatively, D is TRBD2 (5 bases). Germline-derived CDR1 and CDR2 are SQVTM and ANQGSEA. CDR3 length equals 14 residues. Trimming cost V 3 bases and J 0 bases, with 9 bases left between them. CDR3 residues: CSVDGGSSYNEQFF. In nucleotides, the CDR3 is TGCAGCGTTGACGGTGGGAGCTCCTACAATGAGCAGTTCTTC.

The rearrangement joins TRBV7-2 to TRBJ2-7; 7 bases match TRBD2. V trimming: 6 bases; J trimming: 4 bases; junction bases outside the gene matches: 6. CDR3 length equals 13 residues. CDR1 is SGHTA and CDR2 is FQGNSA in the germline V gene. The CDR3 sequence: CASRASGKYEQYF. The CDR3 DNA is TGTGCCAGCAGAGCTAGCGGAAAATACGAGCAGTACTTC.

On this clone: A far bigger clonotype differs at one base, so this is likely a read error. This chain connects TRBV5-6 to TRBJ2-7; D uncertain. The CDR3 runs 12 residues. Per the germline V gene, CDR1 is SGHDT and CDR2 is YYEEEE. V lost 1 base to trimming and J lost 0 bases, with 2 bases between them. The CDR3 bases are TGTGCCAGCAGCTTGAGCTCCTACGAGCAGTACTTC. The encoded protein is CASSLSSYEQYF.

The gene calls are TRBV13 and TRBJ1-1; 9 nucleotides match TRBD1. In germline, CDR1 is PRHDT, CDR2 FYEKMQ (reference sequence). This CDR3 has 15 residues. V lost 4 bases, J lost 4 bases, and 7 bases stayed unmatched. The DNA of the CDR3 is TGTGCCAGCAGCTCCGGGACAGGGTTGGCCACTGAAGCTTTCTTT. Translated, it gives CASSSGTGLATEAFF. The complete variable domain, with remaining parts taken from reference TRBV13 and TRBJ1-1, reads AAGVIQSPRHLIKEKRETATLKCYPIPRHDTVYWYQQGPGQDPQFLISFYEKMQSDKGSIPDRFSAQQFSDYHSELNMSSLELGDSALYFCASSSGTGLATEAFFGQGTRLTVV.

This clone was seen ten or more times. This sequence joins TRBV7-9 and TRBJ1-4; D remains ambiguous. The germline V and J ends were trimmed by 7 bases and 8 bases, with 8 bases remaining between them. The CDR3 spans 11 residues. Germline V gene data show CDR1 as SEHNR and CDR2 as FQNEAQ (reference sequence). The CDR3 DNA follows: TGTGCCAGCACCCAGGACGAAAAACTGTTTTTT. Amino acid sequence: CASTQDEKLFF.

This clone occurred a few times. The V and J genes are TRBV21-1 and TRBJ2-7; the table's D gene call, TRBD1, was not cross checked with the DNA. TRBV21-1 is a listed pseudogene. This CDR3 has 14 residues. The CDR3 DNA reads TGTGCCAGCAGCAGTCTTGTCGCAGGGTACGAGCAGTACTTC. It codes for CASSSLVAGYEQYF.

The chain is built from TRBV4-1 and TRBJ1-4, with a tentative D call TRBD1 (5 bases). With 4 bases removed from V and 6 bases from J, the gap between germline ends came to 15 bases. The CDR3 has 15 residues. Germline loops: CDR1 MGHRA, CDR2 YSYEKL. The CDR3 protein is CASSPIGGDYEKLFF. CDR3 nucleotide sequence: TGCGCCAGCAGCCCTATCGGGGGAGATTATGAAAAACTGTTTTTT.

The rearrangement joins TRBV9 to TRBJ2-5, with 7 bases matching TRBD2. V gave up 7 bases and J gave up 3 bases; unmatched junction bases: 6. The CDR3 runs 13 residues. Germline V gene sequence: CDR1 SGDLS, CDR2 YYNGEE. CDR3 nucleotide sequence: TGTGCCAGCGCCCTGGGGGGGGAAGAGACCCAGTACTTC. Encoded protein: CASALGGEETQYF.

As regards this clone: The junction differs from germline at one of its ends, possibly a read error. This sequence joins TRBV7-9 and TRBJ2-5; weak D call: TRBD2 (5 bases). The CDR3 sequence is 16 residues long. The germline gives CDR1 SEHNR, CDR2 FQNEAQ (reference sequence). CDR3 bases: TGTGCCAGCAGCGTAGCCATCTCTGGGAGTAGGGAGACCCAGTACTTC. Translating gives CASSVAISGSRETQYF.

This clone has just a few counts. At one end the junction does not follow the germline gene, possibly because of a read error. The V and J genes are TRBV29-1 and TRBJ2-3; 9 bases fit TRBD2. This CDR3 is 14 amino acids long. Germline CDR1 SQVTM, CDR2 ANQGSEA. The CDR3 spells CSLEGGLAGDTQYF. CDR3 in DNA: TGCAGCCTTGAGGGGGGACTAGCTGGAGATACGCAGTATTTT.

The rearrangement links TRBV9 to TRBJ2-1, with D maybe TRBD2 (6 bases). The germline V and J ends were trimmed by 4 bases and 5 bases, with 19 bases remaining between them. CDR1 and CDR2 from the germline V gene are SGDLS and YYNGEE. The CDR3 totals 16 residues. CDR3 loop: CASSPHGRDLNNEQFF. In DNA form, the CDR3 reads TGTGCCAGCAGCCCTCACGGGCGGGACTTAAACAATGAGCAGTTCTTC.

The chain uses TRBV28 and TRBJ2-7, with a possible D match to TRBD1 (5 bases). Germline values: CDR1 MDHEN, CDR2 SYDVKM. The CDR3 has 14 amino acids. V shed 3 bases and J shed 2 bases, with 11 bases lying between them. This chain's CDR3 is CASSFQGLTYEQYF. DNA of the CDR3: TGTGCCAGCAGTTTCCAGGGTTTGACCTACGAGCAGTACTTC.

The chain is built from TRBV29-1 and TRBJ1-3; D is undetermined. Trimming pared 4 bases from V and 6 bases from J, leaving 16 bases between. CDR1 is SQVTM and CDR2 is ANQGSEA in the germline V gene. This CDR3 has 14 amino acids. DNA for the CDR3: TGCAGCGTTGCATCTGGGCGCCAGATAAACACCATATATTTT. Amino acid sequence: CSVASGRQINTIYF.

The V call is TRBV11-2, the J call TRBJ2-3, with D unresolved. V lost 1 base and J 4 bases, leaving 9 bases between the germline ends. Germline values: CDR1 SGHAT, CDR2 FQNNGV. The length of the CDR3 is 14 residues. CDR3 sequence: CASSLVGGADTQYF. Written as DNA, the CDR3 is TGTGCCAGCAGCTTAGTGGGTGGGGCAGATACGCAGTATTTT.

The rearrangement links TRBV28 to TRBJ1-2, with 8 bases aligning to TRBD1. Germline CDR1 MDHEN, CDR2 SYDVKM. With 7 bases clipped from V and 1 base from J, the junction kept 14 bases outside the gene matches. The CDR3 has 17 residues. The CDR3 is CASTGPRDRIFNYGYTF. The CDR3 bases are TGTGCCAGCACAGGGCCCCGGGACAGGATTTTTAACTATGGCTACACCTTC.

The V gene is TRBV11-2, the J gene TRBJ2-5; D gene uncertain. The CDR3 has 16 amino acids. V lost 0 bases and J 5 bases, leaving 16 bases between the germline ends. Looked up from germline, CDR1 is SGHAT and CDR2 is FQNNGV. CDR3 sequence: CASSLEFAVVMETQYF. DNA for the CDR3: TGTGCCAGCAGCTTAGAGTTCGCGGTTGTAATGGAGACCCAGTACTTC. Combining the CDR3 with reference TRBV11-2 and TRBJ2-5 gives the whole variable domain EAGVAQSPRYKIIEKRQSVAFWCNPISGHATLYWYQQILGQGPKLLIQFQNNGVVDDSQLPKDRFSAERLKGVDSTLKIQPAKLEDSAVYLCASSLEFAVVMETQYFGPGTRLLVL.

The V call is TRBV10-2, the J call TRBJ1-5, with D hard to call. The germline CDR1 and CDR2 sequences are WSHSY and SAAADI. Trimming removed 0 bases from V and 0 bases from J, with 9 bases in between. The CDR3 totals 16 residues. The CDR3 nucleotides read TGCGCCAGCAGTGAGTCGAGTCCAGCTAGCAATCAGCCCCAGCATTTT. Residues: CASSESSPASNQPQHF.

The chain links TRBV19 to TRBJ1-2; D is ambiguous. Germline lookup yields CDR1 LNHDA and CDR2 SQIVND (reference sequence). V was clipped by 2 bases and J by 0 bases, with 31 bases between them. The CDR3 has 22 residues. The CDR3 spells CASSISSFGERPWVGPNYGYTF. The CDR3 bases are TGTGCCAGTAGTATATCGTCCTTCGGCGAGCGTCCCTGGGTAGGACCTAACTATGGCTACACCTTC.

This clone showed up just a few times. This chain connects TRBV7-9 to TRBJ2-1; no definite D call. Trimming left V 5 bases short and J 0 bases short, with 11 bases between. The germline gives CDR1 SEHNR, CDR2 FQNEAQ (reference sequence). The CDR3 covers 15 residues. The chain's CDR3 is CASSQVGFSYNEQFF. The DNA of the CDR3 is TGTGCCAGCAGCCAAGTGGGGTTCTCCTACAATGAGCAGTTCTTC.

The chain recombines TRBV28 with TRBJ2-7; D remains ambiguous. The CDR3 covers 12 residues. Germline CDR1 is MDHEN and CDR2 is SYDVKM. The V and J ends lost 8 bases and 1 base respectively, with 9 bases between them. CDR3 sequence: CASGIGSYEQYF. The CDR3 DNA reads TGTGCCAGCGGGATAGGGTCCTACGAGCAGTACTTC. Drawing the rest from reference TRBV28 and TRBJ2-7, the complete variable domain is DVKVTQSSRYLVKRTGEKVFLECVQDMDHENMFWYRQDPGLGLRLIYFSYDVKMKEKGDIPEGYSVSREKKERFSLILESASTNQTSMYLCASGIGSYEQYFGPGTRLTVT.